Following are 2 T cell receptor beta chains from one sample sequenced in a study of read filtering for tumor transcriptome and immune sequencing. From roughly 390 ng of RNA, a library with molecular barcoded alpha/delta and beta/gamma adaptors was made. Using its own MiXCR run on the reads, TCRdb lists one record per CDR3 protein. This sample has tens of thousands of distinct CDR3 sequences; 20% to 25% occur once, and the top ten carry around 10%. Sequences were obtained from a population of CD138-negative cells sorted from bone marrow. The receptors stem from a donor at least 40 years old with multiple myeloma.

This chain links TRBV7-9 with TRBJ1-3; no clear D gene. CDR3 length equals 15 residues. Trimming removed 5 bases from V and 5 bases from J, with 16 bases in between. The germline gives CDR1 SEHNR, CDR2 FQNEAQ (reference sequence). The CDR3 DNA sequence: TGTGCCAGCAGCCCTCTGACGGGGAGAAGAAACACCATATATTTT. Translating it yields CASSPLTGRRNTIYF. Based on the CDR3 plus reference TRBV7-9 and TRBJ1-3, the full variable domain is DTGVSQNPRHKITKRGQNVTFRCDPISEHNRLYWYRQTLGQGPEFLTYFQNEAQLEKSRLLSDRFSAERPKGSFSTLEIQRTEQGDSAMYLCASSPLTGRRNTIYFGEGSWLTVV.

This clonotype has a count of ten or more. The genes are TRBV2 and TRBJ2-5, with a tentative D call TRBD2 (5 bases). The CDR3 length is 13 residues. V gave up 8 bases and J gave up 5 bases, with 15 bases separating them. CDR1 is SNHLY and CDR2 is FYNNEI in the germline V gene. CDR3 nucleotides: TGTGCCAGCCAGACTAACCCCGGGGAGACCCAGTACTTC. Protein product: CASQTNPGETQYF.